Listed here are 14 T cell receptor beta chains from one sample, sequenced in a study of brain T cells in children with intractable seizures. Sequencing was performed with immunoSEQ multiplex PCR; in TCRdb, only in-frame clones are kept and a portion is missing. The sample lists roughly 64,000 clones, about 96% seen once, with approximately 0.38% in the top ten. This material consisted of peripheral blood, taken at surgery. The receptors come from a boy under two years old with focal cortical dysplasia and intractable seizures.

The V gene is TRBV28, the J gene TRBJ1-2, with 7 bases identical to TRBD1. Germline assignment: CDR1 MDHEN and CDR2 SYDVKM. Germline trimming cut 6 bases from V and 12 bases from J; bases unmatched to any gene: 13. The CDR3 has 13 residues. CDR3: CASRNPGQPRNTF. The CDR3 region has the DNA TGTGCCAGCAGAAATCCGGGACAGCCAAGAAACACCTTC.

CDR3 in amino acids: CASNRDGVQPQHF. The CDR3 DNA follows: TGTGCCAGTAACAGGGACGGGGTACAGCCCCAGCATTTT. The J gene is TRBJ1-5, the V gene TRBV19, with D perhaps matching TRBD1 (6 bases). CDR1 LNHDA and CDR2 SQIVND come from the germline V gene (reference sequence). Trimming left V 7 bases short and J 7 bases short, with 14 bases between. There are 13 residues in the CDR3.

The rearrangement links TRBV10-3 to TRBJ2-4; D may be TRBD1 (6 bases). This CDR3 is built from 14 residues. The germline V gene has CDR1 ENHRY and CDR2 SYGVKD. Trimming took 6 bases from V and 5 from J, leaving 14 bases between them. This chain's CDR3 is CAISGRDNENIQYF. DNA for the CDR3: TGTGCCATCAGCGGCCGGGACAACGAAAACATTCAGTACTTC.

The rearrangement joins TRBV10-3 to TRBJ2-7; 14 bases agree with TRBD2. The V gene's germline CDR1 is ENHRY and CDR2 SYGVKD. V dropped 6 bases and J dropped 4; count of bases not matched to a gene: 5. The length of the CDR3 is 15 residues. CDR3 coding DNA: TGTGCCATCAGCCTCGGGACTAGCGGGAGATACGAGCAGTACTTC. This sequence encodes CAISLGTSGRYEQYF.

V gene TRBV7-6 combines with J gene TRBJ2-3; D not resolved. The CDR3 totals 16 residues. Germline-derived CDR1 and CDR2 are SGHVS and FNYEAQ. The V and J ends lost 5 bases and 0 bases respectively, with 15 bases between them. The CDR3 loop is CASSPQFSSSTDTQYF. The CDR3 coding sequence is TGTGCCAGCAGCCCCCAGTTTAGTAGTAGCACAGATACGCAGTATTTT. Combining the CDR3 with reference TRBV7-6 and TRBJ2-3 gives the whole variable domain GAGVSQSPRYKVTKRGQDVALRCDPISGHVSLYWYRQALGQGPEFLTYFNYEAQQDKSGLPNDRFSAERPEGSISTLTIQRTEQRDSAMYRCASSPQFSSSTDTQYFGPGTRLTVL.

This chain uses TRBV14 with TRBJ2-3; D remains ambiguous. Trimming cost V 4 bases and J 6 bases, with 5 bases left between them. The CDR3 runs to 11 residues. Germline V lookup: CDR1 SGHDN, CDR2 FVKESK. The CDR3 sequence: CASSPGDTQYF. The CDR3 coding sequence is TGTGCCAGCAGCCCCGGTGATACGCAGTATTTT. The entire variable domain, with the rest obtained from reference TRBV14 and TRBJ2-3, is as follows: EAGVTQFPSHSVIEKGQTVTLRCDPISGHDNLYWYRRVMGKEIKFLLHFVKESKQDESGMPNNRFLAERTGGTYSTLKVQPAELEDSGVYFCASSPGDTQYFGPGTRLTVL.

This chain links TRBV12-5 with TRBJ2-1, with unresolved D. This CDR3 region has 12 residues. Germline assignment: CDR1 LGHNT and CDR2 FRNRAP. The V end was cut by 6 bases, the J end by 6 bases, with 9 bases between. This CDR3 reads CASGRVSNEQFF. In DNA form, the CDR3 reads TGTGCTAGTGGAAGGGTCTCCAATGAGCAGTTCTTC.

The chain combines TRBV6-5 with TRBJ2-7; the D gene is possibly TRBD2 (6 bases). The germline CDR1 and CDR2 sequences are MNHEY and SVGAGI. The CDR3 is 15 residues long. V lost 5 bases, J lost 3 bases, and 17 bases lay in between. CDR3 residues: CASSPGGPPGYEQYF. DNA of the CDR3: TGTGCCAGCAGTCCCGGAGGGCCCCCAGGCTACGAGCAGTACTTC.

The chain joins TRBV2 to TRBJ1-1, with D hard to call. This CDR3 is 15 amino acids long. Germline assignment: CDR1 SNHLY and CDR2 FYNNEI. Between the trimmed V and J ends, which lost 3 bases and 4 bases, there was a span of 15 bases. The CDR3 DNA follows: TGTGCCAGCAGTGAGGACTCAATCTTGGGCACTGAAGCTTTCTTT. Residues: CASSEDSILGTEAFF.

A single count supports this clone. The chain has TRBV12-3 or TRBV12-4 and TRBJ1-4, with D unclear. Trimming left V 5 bases short and J 8 bases short, with 9 bases between. The CDR3 consists of 12 residues. The CDR3 loop is CASSLSVEKLFF. CDR3 DNA: TGTGCCAGCAGTCTAAGCGTGGAAAAACTGTTTTTT.

In this sample, this clone turned up once. The V call is TRBV28, the J call TRBJ2-3, with 9 bases aligning to TRBD2. Unmatched junction bases numbered 8, after V lost 3 bases and J lost 4 bases. This CDR3 has 16 amino acids. Germline CDR1 reads MDHEN; CDR2 reads SYDVKM. The CDR3 loop reads CASSFGSGRGADTQYF. As DNA, the CDR3 is TGTGCCAGCAGTTTCGGTAGCGGGAGAGGGGCAGATACGCAGTATTTT.

The chain uses TRBV27 and TRBJ2-1, with 9 bases matching TRBD2. Germline assignment: CDR1 MNHEY and CDR2 SMNVEV (reference sequence). This CDR3 has 17 amino acids. The V and J ends lost 2 bases and 8 bases, in that order; junction bases with no gene match: 13. Written as DNA, the CDR3 is TGTGCCAGCAGTTTAAGCCCATGGGCGGGAGGGCCGGATGAGCAGTTCTTC. This translates into CASSLSPWAGGPDEQFF.

This chain connects TRBV10-3 to TRBJ1-6; a weak D match, TRBD1 (5 bases). The CDR3 runs 12 residues. V lost 4 bases, J lost 10 bases, and 8 bases lay in between. Germline V gives CDR1 ENHRY, CDR2 SYGVKD. The CDR3 here is CAISGGESPLHF. CDR3 nucleotide sequence: TGTGCCATCAGTGGGGGGGAGTCACCCCTCCACTTT.

The V gene is TRBV4-1, the J gene TRBJ1-1; D possibly corresponds to TRBD1 (5 bases). The germline gives CDR1 MGHRA, CDR2 YSYEKL. This CDR3 region has 13 residues. The V and J ends lost 0 bases and 3 bases respectively, with 5 bases between them. In DNA form, the CDR3 reads TGCGCCAGCAGCCAAGACAGGGACACTGAAGCTTTCTTT. It specifies CASSQDRDTEAFF.